These 32 T cell receptor beta chains were sequenced from one sample in a study of shared clonotypes between healthy human individuals. Assay: immunoSEQ multiplex PCR; the TCRdb copy retains only in-frame clones and omits some. Of around 2.1 million clones detected, 85% to 95% appear once; the ten largest clones hold under 2%. CD45RO-negative, CCR7-selected cells formed the naive CD8 fraction, which excluded terminally differentiated effector memory CD45RA+ cells. The sample taken for sequencing was naive CD8+ T cells from PBMCs. All receptors come from a man between 18 and 35 years old in good health. Some clones in this sample may be carry-over from other donors' samples.

V and J are TRBV9 and TRBJ2-5, with TRBD2 matching 9 bases. Trimming took 3 bases from V and 5 from J; bases not matched to a gene: 14. There are 17 residues in the CDR3. Germline CDR1 SGDLS, CDR2 YYNGEE. The CDR3 region is CASSEDRVVAGDETQYF. The CDR3 DNA sequence: TGTGCCAGCAGCGAAGACAGGGTCGTAGCGGGAGATGAGACCCAGTACTTC.

The chain employs TRBV27 and TRBJ1-5; TRBD1 aligns across 10 bases. The V segment lost 6 bases and the J segment 7 bases; nucleotides outside the gene matches: 3. The CDR3 loop spans 13 amino acids. The V gene's germline CDR1 is MNHEY and CDR2 SMNVEV (reference sequence). CDR3 in amino acids: CASRTTGGQPQHF. The DNA for the CDR3 is TGTGCCAGCAGGACGACAGGGGGCCAGCCCCAGCATTTT.

This clone was seen just once. The V gene is TRBV6-5, the J gene TRBJ2-1; D possibly corresponds to TRBD1 (5 bases). In germline, CDR1 is MNHEY, CDR2 SVGAGI. The CDR3 contains 16 residues. V lost 0 bases, J lost 4 bases, and 13 bases lay in between. The DNA for the CDR3 is TGTGCCAGCAGTTACTCGACAGTTAATTCGTACAATGAGCAGTTCTTC. Protein product: CASSYSTVNSYNEQFF.

The chain recombines TRBV4-3 with TRBJ2-1; D perhaps matches TRBD2 (5 bases). CDR1 and CDR2 (germline): LGHNA, YSLEER. The CDR3 is 13 amino acids. Deletions cut 6 bases from V and 5 bases from J, with 11 bases between. The chain's CDR3 is CASSTDLDNEQFF. The CDR3 nucleotides are TGCGCCAGCAGTACGGACTTGGACAATGAGCAGTTCTTC.

The chain is built from TRBV19 and TRBJ2-7, with 8 bases that match TRBD2. The CDR3 spans 14 residues. Per germline, CDR1 LNHDA and CDR2 SQIVND (reference sequence). J lost 3 bases, V lost 5 bases, and 6 bases had no gene match. The CDR3 loop is CASSWASGGYEQYF. In DNA form, the CDR3 reads TGTGCCAGTAGTTGGGCGAGCGGGGGCTACGAGCAGTACTTC.

The gene calls are TRBV9 and TRBJ2-1; tentatively, D is TRBD2 (7 bases). Germline V gene sequence: CDR1 SGDLS, CDR2 YYNGEE. The CDR3 spans 17 residues. Trimming removed 6 bases at V and 4 bases at J, with 23 bases between. The CDR3 sequence: CASTNLGGPSKYNEQFF. CDR3 nucleotide sequence: TGTGCCAGCACCAATTTGGGGGGGCCATCAAAGTACAATGAGCAGTTCTTC.

The chain employs TRBV4-1 and TRBJ2-7, with D possibly being TRBD2 (5 bases). Trimming stripped 0 bases from V and 7 bases from J, with 16 bases between. Germline assignment: CDR1 MGHRA and CDR2 YSYEKL. The CDR3 is 15 residues long. The CDR3 coding sequence is TGCGCCAGCAGCCAAGAAGGCTCTTCGGGGTATGAGCAGTACTTC. It specifies CASSQEGSSGYEQYF.

The chain joins TRBV7-9 to TRBJ1-4; no clear D. V dropped 8 bases and J dropped 0 bases, with 19 bases sitting between them. The CDR3 spans 17 residues. The germline V gene encodes CDR1 SEHNR and CDR2 FQNEAQ (reference sequence). Written as DNA, the CDR3 is TGTGCCAGCGGCCGAGAACCTGTAGGGCCAACTAATGAAAAACTGTTTTTT. Translation gives CASGREPVGPTNEKLFF.

This chain links TRBV7-9 with TRBJ2-1, with D unresolved. Germline CDR1 and CDR2: SEHNR and FQNEAQ (reference sequence). Trimming took off 6 bases at V and 9 bases at J, with 3 bases between the two ends. The CDR3 covers 9 residues. The DNA for the CDR3 is TGTGCCAGCAGTCCTGAGCAGTTCTTC. It is translated as CASSPEQFF.

V and J are TRBV28 and TRBJ2-7; D is uncertain. The CDR3 extends over 11 amino acids. Germline V CDR1 and CDR2: MDHEN, SYDVKM. V was clipped by 10 bases and J by 0 bases, with 7 bases between them. The CDR3 is CAIRDSYEQYF. CDR3 DNA: TGTGCCATAAGAGACTCCTACGAGCAGTACTTC.

V gene TRBV27 combines with J gene TRBJ2-3; D is undetermined. This CDR3 has 16 amino acids. V was cut by 1 base and J by 1 base, with 12 bases left in between. Germline V lookup: CDR1 MNHEY, CDR2 SMNVEV (reference sequence). DNA of the CDR3: TGTGCCAGCAGTTTATTGGTAGCTACTGGCACAGATACGCAGTATTTT. Encoded protein: CASSLLVATGTDTQYF.

J is TRBJ2-1 and V is TRBV7-2, with TRBD2 matching 10 bases. CDR1 and CDR2 from the germline V gene are SGHTA and FQGNSA. This CDR3 has 17 amino acids. V dropped 1 base and J dropped 0; count of bases not matched to a gene: 3. CDR3 protein: CASSLGLAGDSYNEQFF. As DNA, the CDR3 is TGTGCCAGCAGCTTAGGGCTAGCGGGAGACTCCTACAATGAGCAGTTCTTC.

J is TRBJ1-5 and V is TRBV27, with a weak D call TRBD1 (6 bases). Germline loops: CDR1 MNHEY, CDR2 SMNVEV (reference sequence). This CDR3 is built from 20 residues. The V end lost 4 bases, the J end lost 1 base, and 26 bases lay between the germline ends. The CDR3 region has the DNA TGTGCCAGCAGTTCTCTGACGGCAGGGGCATTTCCAGGGAGCAATCAGCCCCAGCATTTT. It codes for CASSSLTAGAFPGSNQPQHF.

The chain links TRBV9 to TRBJ2-1; D unclear. CDR3 length equals 13 residues. CDR1 is SGDLS and CDR2 is YYNGEE in the germline V gene. V lost 0 bases and J lost 7, with 8 bases in between. The CDR3 here is CASSVEWSNEQFF. In DNA, the CDR3 is TGTGCCAGCAGCGTAGAGTGGTCGAATGAGCAGTTCTTC.

The gene calls are TRBV7-9 and TRBJ2-5; D is perhaps TRBD2 (6 bases). CDR1 is SEHNR and CDR2 is FQNEAQ in the germline V gene (reference sequence). There are 15 residues in the CDR3. Trimming removed 8 bases at V and 5 bases at J, with 21 bases between. CDR3 in DNA: TGTGCCAGCTCTGCTAGCGCCTACCAACAGGAGACCCAGTACTTC. Its translation is CASSASAYQQETQYF.

This clone occurred a few times. The chain uses TRBV9 and TRBJ2-1; the D is unclear. V was shortened by 4 bases and J by 5 bases, with 7 bases between the two germline ends. The CDR3 is made up of 12 amino acids. CDR1 is SGDLS, CDR2 YYNGEE, per germline. CDR3 loop: CASSTADNEQFF. For the CDR3, the DNA is TGTGCCAGCAGCACCGCGGACAATGAGCAGTTCTTC.

The J gene is TRBJ2-2, the V gene TRBV10-1; D is unresolved. V lost 6 bases and J 0 bases, leaving 2 bases between the germline ends. Germline-derived CDR1 and CDR2 are WNHNN and SYGVQD (reference sequence). The CDR3 length is 12 residues. CDR3 amino acids: CASRPNTGELFF. In nucleotides, the CDR3 is TGCGCCAGCAGGCCGAACACCGGGGAGCTGTTTTTT.

The rearrangement uses TRBV9 and TRBJ2-2; maybe TRBD1 (6 bases). This CDR3 contains 17 residues. CDR1 is SGDLS, CDR2 YYNGEE, per germline. V dropped 4 bases and J dropped 6 bases, with 22 bases sitting between them. The DNA of the CDR3 is TGTGCCAGCAGCACCCGACAGGTTGCGGCGGTACCCGGGGAGCTGTTTTTT. This sequence encodes CASSTRQVAAVPGELFF. The full variable domain, in which reference TRBV9 and TRBJ2-2 provide the parts outside the CDR3, is DSGVTQTPKHLITATGQRVTLRCSPRSGDLSVYWYQQSLDQGLQFLIQYYNGEERAKGNILERFSAQQFPDLHSELNLSSLELGDSALYFCASSTRQVAAVPGELFFGEGSRLTVL.

This clone was detected a few times. V usage is TRBV27 and J usage is TRBJ1-5; D ambiguous. The germline V and J ends were trimmed by 5 bases and 6 bases, with 11 bases remaining between them. CDR3 length: 13 amino acids. Germline CDR1 reads MNHEY; CDR2 reads SMNVEV (reference sequence). The CDR3 DNA follows: TGTGCCAGCAGTCTAGGATTTTCTCAGCCCCAGCATTTT. Its translation: CASSLGFSQPQHF.

The chain uses TRBV18 and TRBJ2-7; D perhaps matches TRBD2 (5 bases). The CDR3 consists of 14 residues. Trimming removed 3 bases at V and 2 bases at J, with 11 bases between. Germline V gene data show CDR1 as KGHSH and CDR2 as LQKENI. Here the CDR3 DNA reads TGTGCCAGCTCACCCCGACCGACTACCTACGAGCAGTACTTC. Translating it yields CASSPRPTTYEQYF.

This clone occurred a few times. The V gene is TRBV2, the J gene TRBJ1-2; 9 bases map to TRBD1. Trimming took 2 bases from V and 6 from J; bases not matched to a gene: 4. There are 14 residues in the CDR3. CDR1 and CDR2 from the germline V gene are SNHLY and FYNNEI. As DNA, the CDR3 is TGTGCCAGCAGTGAATTGGACAGGGGAAATGGCTACACCTTC. Its protein product is CASSELDRGNGYTF.

This rearrangement joins TRBV7-2 to TRBJ2-7, with unresolved D. V gave up 1 base and J gave up 2 bases, with 9 bases separating them. Germline loops: CDR1 SGHTA, CDR2 FQGNSA. This CDR3 contains 14 residues. CDR3: CASSLVTETYEQYF. In DNA form, the CDR3 reads TGTGCCAGCAGCTTAGTAACGGAGACCTACGAGCAGTACTTC. Complete variable domain (other parts from reference TRBV7-2 and TRBJ2-7): GAGVSQSPSNKVTEKGKDVELRCDPISGHTALYWYRQSLGQGLEFLIYFQGNSAPDKSGLPSDRFSAERTGGSVSTLTIQRTQQEDSAVYLCASSLVTETYEQYFGPGTRLTVT.

The sample holds a few counts of this clone. This chain links TRBV9 with TRBJ2-7; D is perhaps TRBD1 (6 bases). This CDR3 spans 14 amino acids. Germline V gives CDR1 SGDLS, CDR2 YYNGEE. Trimming left V 1 base short and J 5 bases short, with 13 bases between. This CDR3 reads CASSVQGRGDEQYF. Written as DNA, the CDR3 is TGTGCCAGCAGCGTACAGGGGAGAGGCGACGAGCAGTACTTC. The full variable domain, its missing parts supplied by reference TRBV9 and TRBJ2-7, is DSGVTQTPKHLITATGQRVTLRCSPRSGDLSVYWYQQSLDQGLQFLIQYYNGEERAKGNILERFSAQQFPDLHSELNLSSLELGDSALYFCASSVQGRGDEQYFGPGTRLTVT.

This chain joins TRBV9 and TRBJ2-5; 7 bases line up with TRBD2. CDR3 length equals 15 residues. Unmatched junction bases numbered 3, after V lost 0 bases and J lost 1 base. Germline V gene sequence: CDR1 SGDLS, CDR2 YYNGEE. Here the CDR3 DNA reads TGTGCCAGCAGCGTAGGCGGGAGCGTCCAAGAGACCCAGTACTTC. This encodes CASSVGGSVQETQYF.

CDR3 sequence: CASSLGPPHPNLAKNIQYF. Here the CDR3 DNA reads TGTGCCAGCAGCTTGGGACCCCCCCACCCCAATTTAGCCAAAAACATTCAGTACTTC. V is TRBV5-6 and J is TRBJ2-4, with D hard to call. This CDR3 is built from 19 residues. The V gene's germline CDR1 is SGHDT and CDR2 YYEEEE. V lost 0 bases and J lost 0, with 19 bases in between.

The rearrangement uses TRBV5-1 and TRBJ2-3; the match to TRBD2 covers 9 bases. The trim removed 4 bases at V and 5 bases at J, leaving 11 bases unmatched. The CDR3 spans 16 residues. CDR1 and CDR2 from the germline V gene are SGHRS and YFSETQ. The CDR3 spells CASSTSGLERVDTQYF. CDR3 nucleotides: TGCGCCAGCAGCACTAGCGGGTTGGAGAGGGTAGATACGCAGTATTTT.

The gene calls are TRBV6-5 and TRBJ2-2, with TRBD1 matching 9 bases. CDR3 length: 16 residues. CDR1 is MNHEY, CDR2 SVGAGI, per germline. The trim removed 4 bases at V and 5 bases at J, leaving 8 bases unmatched. CDR3 protein: CASSFFPGQGTGELFF. The CDR3 DNA reads TGTGCCAGCAGTTTTTTCCCGGGACAGGGAACCGGGGAGCTGTTTTTT.

The V call is TRBV28, the J call TRBJ2-1, with no clear D. CDR1 is MDHEN and CDR2 is SYDVKM in the germline V gene. Trimming took off 3 bases at V and 5 bases at J, with 8 bases between the two ends. The CDR3 loop spans 13 amino acids. CDR3 DNA sequence: TGTGCCAGCAGTTTTGCCGAGGACAATGAGCAGTTCTTC. Its translation is CASSFAEDNEQFF.

The V and J genes are TRBV5-1 and TRBJ2-2, with 13 nucleotides matching TRBD2. The J segment lost 7 bases and the V segment lost 4 bases, leaving 10 bases of the junction unmatched. This CDR3 region has 17 residues. The germline CDR1 and CDR2 sequences are SGHRS and YFSETQ. The CDR3 loop is CASSHRTSGSGSGELFF. Written as DNA, the CDR3 is TGCGCCAGCAGCCATAGGACTAGCGGGAGTGGTAGCGGGGAGCTGTTTTTT.

The chain uses TRBV27 and TRBJ2-3; D ambiguous. The V and J ends lost 7 bases and 11 bases respectively, with 19 bases between them. Germline CDR1 is MNHEY and CDR2 is SMNVEV (reference sequence). The CDR3 spans 13 residues. The CDR3 is CASTDGWPGRQYF. The DNA for the CDR3 is TGTGCCAGCACCGATGGGTGGCCAGGCCGGCAGTATTTT.

The chain uses TRBV5-8 and TRBJ2-5; 11 bases fit TRBD1. The length of the CDR3 is 15 residues. J gave up 5 bases and V 3 bases, and 6 bases lay outside the gene matches. CDR1 is SGHTS, CDR2 YDEGEE, per germline. The CDR3 here is CASSYPDRGRETQYF. CDR3 bases: TGTGCCAGCAGCTATCCGGACAGGGGGCGCGAGACCCAGTACTTC.

The rearrangement links TRBV12-5 to TRBJ1-3, with TRBD1 matching over 7 bases. Germline V gene data show CDR1 as LGHNT and CDR2 as FRNRAP. Trimming took 1 base from V and 3 from J; bases not matched to a gene: 9. The CDR3 is 17 amino acids. CDR3 nucleotides: TGTGCTAGTGGTTTGGGGACAGGCGTTCCTAGTGGAAACACCATATATTTT. Amino acid sequence: CASGLGTGVPSGNTIYF.